One and the same sample provided the 10 T cell receptor beta chains below, sequenced in a study of T cells in Graves' hyperthyroidism and ophthalmopathy. What was amplified from RNA transcripts were TCR beta CDR3 regions. When the TCR CDR3 underwent first-round RT-PCR, the HTBI primer set was used. Via MiXCR, TCRdb re-called the multiplex PCR reads, giving one row per CDR3 protein. The sample contains under 300,000 distinct CDR3 sequences, over 20% of which appear only once. Sequenced: blood. All receptors come from a man younger than 45 with Graves' ophthalmopathy.

This clonotype has a handful of counts. The chain is built from TRBV2 and TRBJ1-4, with a tentative D call TRBD1 (5 bases). V was clipped by 5 bases and J by 10 bases, with 14 bases between them. There are 13 residues in the CDR3. Germline CDR1 and CDR2: SNHLY and FYNNEI. The CDR3 region is CASSPPEGRKLFF. The CDR3 DNA is TGTGCCAGCAGTCCCCCGGAGGGGAGAAAACTGTTTTTT.

CDR3 DNA sequence: TGTGCCAGCAGCCCCTCCGACAGGGGAACTAATGAAAAACTGTTTTTT. This codes for CASSPSDRGTNEKLFF. This rearrangement joins TRBV11-2 to TRBJ1-4, with TRBD1 matching 8 bases. The CDR3 totals 16 residues. Trimming at V came to 5 bases and at J to 1 base, leaving 6 bases not matched to a gene. The V gene's germline CDR1 is SGHAT and CDR2 FQNNGV.

This clonotype was seen a handful of times. The CDR3 loop reads CASSQSGELFF. CDR3 nucleotide sequence: TGTGCCAGCAGCCAATCCGGGGAGCTGTTTTTT. This chain uses TRBV14 with TRBJ2-2; D gene uncertain. V lost 2 bases to trimming and J lost 6 bases, with 1 base between them. CDR3 length equals 11 residues. Germline CDR1 reads SGHDN; CDR2 reads FVKESK. Full variable domain (remainder filled in from reference TRBV14 and TRBJ2-2): EAGVTQFPSHSVIEKGQTVTLRCDPISGHDNLYWYRRVMGKEIKFLLHFVKESKQDESGMPNNRFLAERTGGTYSTLKVQPAELEDSGVYFCASSQSGELFFGEGSRLTVL.

Ten or more counts support this clonotype. The chain employs TRBV18 and TRBJ2-1; D is perhaps TRBD1 (6 bases). Germline V gene sequence: CDR1 KGHSH, CDR2 LQKENI. V gave up 3 bases and J gave up 5 bases, with 11 bases separating them. The CDR3 spans 14 residues. The CDR3 nucleotides are TGTGCCAGCTCACCCCAAGGGGGACACAATGAGCAGTTCTTC. Its protein product is CASSPQGGHNEQFF. Filled out from reference TRBV18 and TRBJ2-1, the complete variable domain reads NAGVMQNPRHLVRRRGQEARLRCSPMKGHSHVYWYRQLPEEGLKFMVYLQKENIIDESGMPKERFSAEFPKEGPSILRIQQVVRGDSAAYFCASSPQGGHNEQFFGPGTRLTVL.

There are many counts of this clonotype. The gene calls are TRBV27 and TRBJ1-1; no definite D call. Germline V lookup: CDR1 MNHEY, CDR2 SMNVEV (reference sequence). V lost 4 bases to trimming and J lost 1 base, with 7 bases between them. This CDR3 comprises 13 residues. The CDR3 reads CASSSTPNTEAFF. The CDR3 DNA is TGTGCCAGCAGTTCCACACCGAACACTGAAGCTTTCTTT.

In its sample, this clonotype was seen a few times. The J gene is TRBJ2-5, the V gene TRBV7-2, with 7 bases fitting TRBD1. V trimming: 3 bases; J trimming: 2 bases; junction bases outside the gene matches: 3. The germline V gene has CDR1 SGHTA and CDR2 FQGNSA. This CDR3 is 14 amino acids long. In DNA, the CDR3 is TGTGCCAGCAGCTTGGACAGGAGACAAGAGACCCAGTACTTC. Translated, it gives CASSLDRRQETQYF.

This clonotype came up a few times. The chain combines TRBV20-1 with TRBJ1-2, with D perhaps TRBD1 (5 bases). The CDR3 extends over 13 amino acids. Germline CDR1 DFQATT, CDR2 SNEGSKA (reference sequence). Trimming took off 0 bases at V and 3 bases at J, with 8 bases between the two ends. The CDR3 nucleotides read TGCAGTGCTAGAGACCCACAGGACTATGGCTACACCTTC. This encodes CSARDPQDYGYTF.

There are a few counts of this clonotype. In DNA, the CDR3 is TGTGCCAGCAGCTTAATCGGTGCGGGAGTAGGCACAGATACGCAGTATTTT. Its translation is CASSLIGAGVGTDTQYF. V usage is TRBV7-9 and J usage is TRBJ2-3; 7 nucleotides agree with TRBD2. Per the germline V gene, CDR1 is SEHNR and CDR2 is FQNEAQ (reference sequence). V trimming: 2 bases; J trimming: 1 base; junction bases outside the gene matches: 9. CDR3 length: 17 amino acids. The full variable domain, completed using reference TRBV7-9 and TRBJ2-3, is DTGVSQNPRHKITKRGQNVTFRCDPISEHNRLYWYRQTLGQGPEFLTYFQNEAQLEKSRLLSDRFSAERPKGSFSTLEIQRTEQGDSAMYLCASSLIGAGVGTDTQYFGPGTRLTVL.

This clonotype appeared a few times. The CDR3 sequence: CASSLGGDYGYTF. For the CDR3, the DNA is TGTGCCAGCAGCTTAGGTGGGGACTATGGCTACACCTTC. The V and J genes are TRBV7-9 and TRBJ1-2; D gene uncertain. CDR1 and CDR2 from the germline V gene are SEHNR and FQNEAQ (reference sequence). The CDR3 runs 13 residues. V lost 1 base, J lost 3 bases, and 6 bases lay in between. Variable domain in full (rest from reference TRBV7-9 and TRBJ1-2): DTGVSQNPRHKITKRGQNVTFRCDPISEHNRLYWYRQTLGQGPEFLTYFQNEAQLEKSRLLSDRFSAERPKGSFSTLEIQRTEQGDSAMYLCASSLGGDYGYTFGSGTRLTVV.

The J gene is TRBJ2-5, the V gene TRBV5-1; TRBD2 aligns across 8 bases. The CDR3 loop spans 14 amino acids. The germline CDR1 and CDR2 sequences are SGHRS and YFSETQ. With 4 bases clipped from V and 3 bases from J, the junction kept 5 bases outside the gene matches. The CDR3 DNA is TGCGCCAGCAGCGGTGATAGCGGGGAAGAGACCCAGTACTTC. It specifies CASSGDSGEETQYF.